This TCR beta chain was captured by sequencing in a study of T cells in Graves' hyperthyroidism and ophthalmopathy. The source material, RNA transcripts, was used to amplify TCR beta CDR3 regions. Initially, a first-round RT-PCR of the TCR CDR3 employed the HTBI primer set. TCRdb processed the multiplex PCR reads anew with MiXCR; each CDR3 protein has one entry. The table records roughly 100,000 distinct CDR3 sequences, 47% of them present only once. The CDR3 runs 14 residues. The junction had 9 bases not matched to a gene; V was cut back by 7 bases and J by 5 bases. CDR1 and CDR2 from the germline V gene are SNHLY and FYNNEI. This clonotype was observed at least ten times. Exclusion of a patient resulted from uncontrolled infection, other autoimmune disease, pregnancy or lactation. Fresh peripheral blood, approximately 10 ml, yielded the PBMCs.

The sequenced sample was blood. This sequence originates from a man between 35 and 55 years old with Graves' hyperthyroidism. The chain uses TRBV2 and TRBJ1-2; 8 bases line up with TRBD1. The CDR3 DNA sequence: TGTGCCAGCATGCTGGAGACAGGGGAGTATGGCTACACCTTC. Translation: CASMLETGEYGYTF.